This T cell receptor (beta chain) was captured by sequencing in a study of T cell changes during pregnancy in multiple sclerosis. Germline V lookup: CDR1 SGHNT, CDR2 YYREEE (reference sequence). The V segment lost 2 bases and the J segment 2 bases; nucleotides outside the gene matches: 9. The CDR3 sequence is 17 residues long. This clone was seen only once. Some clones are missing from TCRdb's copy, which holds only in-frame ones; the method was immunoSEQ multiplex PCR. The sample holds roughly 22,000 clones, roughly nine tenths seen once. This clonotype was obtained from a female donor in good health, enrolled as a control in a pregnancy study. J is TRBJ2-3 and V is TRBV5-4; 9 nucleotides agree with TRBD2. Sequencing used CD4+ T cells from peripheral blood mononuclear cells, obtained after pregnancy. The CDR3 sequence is CASSFLKRGAITDTQYF. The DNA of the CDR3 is TGTGCCAGCAGCTTCTTGAAGCGGGGGGCAATCACAGATACGCAGTATTTT.